The TCR beta chain under discussion was sequenced for a study of cytomegalovirus exposure and HLA in healthy donors. Study-level information: The same platform was used for the 90 to 150 validation repertoires and the approximately 670 first-cohort repertoires, a later analysis reported.

Clones were sequenced by immunoSEQ multiplex PCR, and TCRdb holds only the in-frame ones, with some missing. This table holds over 200,000 clones, nearly 90% found once. Germline assignment: CDR1 MDHEN and CDR2 SYDVKM. V was clipped by 3 bases and J by 7 bases; unmatched bases: 10. CDR3 size: 16 residues. A word on this clone: Its specificity is not known.

The study, taken as a whole, reports: In vitro testing confirmed a few CMV-associated chains as specific for CMV antigens. Within the roughly 120 validation repertoires, first-cohort TCR clusters tended to co-occur, according to a later analysis.

The chain links TRBV28 to TRBJ1-5; 9 bases match TRBD1. The sequencing sample was made of PBMCs. The TCR sequence derives from a woman aged 18-30 years in good health and CMV-seronegative. CDR3 sequence reads: CASSFGTGRTGQPQHF. The CDR3 DNA follows: TGTGCCAGCAGTTTCGGGACAGGGAGGACCGGGCAGCCCCAGCATTTT.